These 12 T cell receptor beta chains were sequenced from one sample in a study of T-cell reconstitution after alpha-beta-depleted transplantation in children. TCRbeta library construction was performed incorporating unique molecular identifiers. From the PCR reads, TCRdb called clonotypes with MiXCR, one entry per CDR3 protein. Of 600,000 to 700,000 distinct CDR3 sequences in the sample, approximately 16% are singletons; the top ten hold about 1.1%. This specimen was PBMCs from the stem cell graft donor, taken from the stem cell graft. All receptors come from a human donor who donated a stem cell graft to a child with acute myeloid leukemia.

This clonotype was counted many times. This chain links TRBV12-3 or TRBV12-4 with TRBJ1-1; D gene ambiguous. The CDR3 sequence is 12 residues long. Trimming pared 3 bases from V and 4 bases from J, leaving 6 bases between. CDR3 nucleotide sequence: TGTGCCAGCAGTTTGTCCCCCACTGAAGCTTTCTTT. It specifies CASSLSPTEAFF.

This clonotype has at least ten counts. The chain employs TRBV29-1 and TRBJ1-1, with TRBD1 as a possible D gene (5 bases). The CDR3 sequence is 14 residues long. Germline V lookup: CDR1 SQVTM, CDR2 ANQGSEA. The V gene lost 1 base and the J gene lost 4 bases, with 13 bases spanning the gap. The CDR3, as DNA: TGCAGCGTTGAAGTACGAGGTGGGGCCACTGAAGCTTTCTTT. It yields the protein CSVEVRGGATEAFF.

The sample holds many counts of this clonotype. The rearrangement uses TRBV20-1 and TRBJ1-2; D is perhaps TRBD1 (5 bases). Trimming removed 7 bases at V and 11 bases at J, with 17 bases between. Germline V gene lookup returns CDR1 DFQATT and CDR2 SNEGSKA (reference sequence). The CDR3 length is 11 residues. CDR3 region: CSVESGTRYTF. CDR3 DNA sequence: TGCAGTGTTGAATCCGGGACCCGGTACACCTTC.

There are many counts of this clonotype. This sequence joins TRBV19 and TRBJ2-7, with TRBD2 as a possible D gene (5 bases). From germline, CDR1 is LNHDA and CDR2 SQIVND (reference sequence). V was cut by 3 bases and J by 5 bases, with 8 bases left in between. The CDR3 totals 12 residues. In DNA, the CDR3 is TGTGCCAGTAGTATTACCGGGAACGAGCAGTACTTC. It yields the protein CASSITGNEQYF.

The V and J genes are TRBV20-1 and TRBJ1-5; tentatively, D is TRBD1 (5 bases). The CDR3 consists of 17 residues. The germline CDR1 and CDR2 sequences are DFQATT and SNEGSKA (reference sequence). Trimming cost V 4 bases and J 5 bases, with 24 bases left between them. The DNA for the CDR3 is TGCAGTGCTACTGGGGCGGGGAAGCATGTAGGGGATCAGCCCCAGCATTTT. Its translation is CSATGAGKHVGDQPQHF.

J is TRBJ2-5 and V is TRBV12-3 or TRBV12-4, with 7 bases that match TRBD1. J lost 3 bases, V lost 8 bases, and 9 bases had no gene match. The CDR3 covers 14 residues. The CDR3 coding sequence is TGTGCCAGCGCCCGAACAGGGGTGAAAGAGACCCAGTACTTC. Encoded protein: CASARTGVKETQYF.

This clonotype was counted a few times. The CDR3 reads CASSFGVLRGLAHTQYF. The DNA of the CDR3 is TGTGCCAGCAGTTTCGGGGTCCTCAGGGGGCTCGCGCATACGCAGTATTTT. The chain recombines TRBV27 with TRBJ2-3, with 8 bases matching TRBD1. CDR1 is MNHEY, CDR2 SMNVEV, per germline (reference sequence). Losses at the gene ends were 3 bases for V and 7 bases for J; bases not matched to a gene: 15. This CDR3 contains 17 residues.

This clonotype was found a few times. The V and J genes are TRBV5-1 and TRBJ2-3; D may correspond to TRBD1 or TRBD2 (5 bases each). Trimming removed 0 bases from V and 2 bases from J, with 13 bases in between. The CDR3 sequence is 16 residues long. Germline lookup yields CDR1 SGHRS and CDR2 YFSETQ. CDR3 residues: CASSLAGDEPTDTQYF. The CDR3 region has the DNA TGCGCCAGCAGCTTGGCCGGGGACGAGCCCACAGATACGCAGTATTTT.

This clonotype has more than one count but fewer than ten. The chain carries TRBV15 and TRBJ2-1, with 8 bases identical to TRBD1. Germline CDR1 is LNHNV and CDR2 is YYDKDF (reference sequence). V lost 7 bases and J lost 4; bases outside the gene matches: 12. This CDR3 contains 16 residues. CDR3 nucleotides: TGTGCCACCACCCCCGGGGCAACAGGGGGGTACAATGAGCAGTTCTTC. Its translation: CATTPGATGGYNEQFF.

This clonotype was recorded many times. The rearrangement links TRBV7-2 to TRBJ2-7, with D hard to call. The CDR3 loop spans 13 amino acids. Germline loops: CDR1 SGHTA, CDR2 FQGNSA. V lost 5 bases to trimming and J lost 1 base, with 9 bases between them. In nucleotides, the CDR3 is TGTGCCAGCAGCGCGCAGAGGTCCTACGAGCAGTACTTC. Translation: CASSAQRSYEQYF.

This clonotype was seen a handful of times. The chain joins TRBV11-2 to TRBJ2-3; 9 bases agree with TRBD2. The CDR3 is 18 residues long. The J segment lost 0 bases and the V segment lost 3 bases, leaving 10 bases of the junction unmatched. CDR1 and CDR2 (germline): SGHAT, FQNNGV. CDR3: CASSFRRAGGRSTDTQYF. The CDR3 bases are TGTGCCAGCAGCTTTCGTCGGGCGGGGGGGCGTAGCACAGATACGCAGTATTTT.

For this clonotype: Sequence at one end of the junction differs from germline and may be a read error. The rearrangement joins TRBV10-3 to TRBJ1-2, with D uncertain. This CDR3 comprises 10 residues. Germline V gives CDR1 ENHRY, CDR2 SYGVKD. In DNA form, the CDR3 reads TGTGCCATCAGTGATGTTGAAGTCCTCTTC. Translating it yields CAISDVEVLF.